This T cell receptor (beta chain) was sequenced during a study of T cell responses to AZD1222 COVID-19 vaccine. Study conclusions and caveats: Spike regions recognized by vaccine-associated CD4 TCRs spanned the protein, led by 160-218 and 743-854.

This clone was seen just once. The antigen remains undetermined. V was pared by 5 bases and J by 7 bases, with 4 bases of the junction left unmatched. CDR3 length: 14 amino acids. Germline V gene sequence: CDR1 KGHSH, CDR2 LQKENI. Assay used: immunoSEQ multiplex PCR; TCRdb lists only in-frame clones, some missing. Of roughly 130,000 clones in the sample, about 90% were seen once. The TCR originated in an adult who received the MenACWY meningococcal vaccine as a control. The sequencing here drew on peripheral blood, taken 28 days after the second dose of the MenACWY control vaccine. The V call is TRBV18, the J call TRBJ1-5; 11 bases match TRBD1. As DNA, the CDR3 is TGTGCCAGCTCAAGGACAGGGGGCGAACAGCCCCAGCATTTT. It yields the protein CASSRTGGEQPQHF. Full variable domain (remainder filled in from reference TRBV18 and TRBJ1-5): NAGVMQNPRHLVRRRGQEARLRCSPMKGHSHVYWYRQLPEEGLKFMVYLQKENIIDESGMPKERFSAEFPKEGPSILRIQQVVRGDSAAYFCASSRTGGEQPQHFGDGTRLSIL.